The present T cell receptor (beta chain) was sequenced within a study of blood T cell repertoires in COVID-19 (dated by TCRdb to the early 2020s). Regarding the study in general: Samples from collaborators originated in the United States, Italy and Spain and spanned both the acute and convalescent phases of COVID-19. The prospective study material was composed of cDNA or gDNA derived from T cells, B-cell-depleted T cells, or PBMCs. The dataset comprised deeply sampled blood TCRbeta repertoires from subjects exposed to, actively infected with, or recovered from COVID-19. The repertoires were released in a freely available public database meant as a resource for research on the immune response to SARS-CoV-2. Samples were obtained from the ongoing ImmuneRACE study (first 160 participants) and from about 1,300 subjects provided by 6 global collaborators. Nearly every sample came with metadata listing a de-identified subject ID, COVID-19 status, age in years and sex. HLA class I and class II types, where available, came from metadata supplied by the sample provider rather than from assay-based typing.

General findings and caveats noted by the study authors: The amount of clinical and demographic metadata varied by source and participant and was provided uncurated.

On this clone itself: No antigen is known for it. Per-base qualities were not stored, and no clone one base away is much larger.

TCRbeta CDR3 regions were amplified from genomic DNA by means of the immunoSEQ Assay, a bias-controlled multiplex PCR. The published analysis was carried out like this. Within the assay, amplification of reference gene primers was used to estimate how many nucleated cells each sample contained. Sequence reads were collapsed and filtered to measure the absolute abundance of every unique TCRbeta CDR3 rearrangement. For each sample, productive Simpson clonality was calculated as the square root of Simpson's diversity index over productive rearrangements. The table comes from immuneACCESS by way of TCRdb, which keeps in-frame sequences with V and J called. Part of the clones is missing from these tables; in studies checked, under half for an unresolved V gene and the rest for unknown reasons. V and J calls and clone size are copied from that table; D and trimming were computed from the DNA. In all, the sample holds about 120,000 clones, and roughly nine tenths of those were seen once. The ten largest clonotypes hold about 7.4% of the sample.

Samples from volunteer blood donors who had recovered from COVID-19 were contributed by a second Seattle source. Collaborating institutions collected whole blood in K2EDTA tubes following their own protocols. For TCRbeta analysis, collaborators shipped samples as frozen whole blood, isolated PBMCs, or DNA extracted from either of those sample types. The sequencing input was peripheral blood. This clonotype originated in a man in his 70s who had recovered from COVID-19.

The DNA sequence is TGTGCCAGCAGTCCCCTAGGGGAGGCTGGCTACACCTTC. Its translation reads: CASSPLGEAGYTF. The V and J genes are TRBV27 and TRBJ1-2; TRBD1 could be the D gene, as 5 bases match. The CDR3 runs 13 amino acids, cysteine and phenylalanine included. This entry keeps only the CDR3 DNA: 39 bases, framed from base 1. From a lookup of the germline V gene (reference sequence), CDR1 and CDR2 are MNHEY and SMNVEV. V loses 5 bases, J loses 7 bases, and the germline ends lie 14 bases apart.